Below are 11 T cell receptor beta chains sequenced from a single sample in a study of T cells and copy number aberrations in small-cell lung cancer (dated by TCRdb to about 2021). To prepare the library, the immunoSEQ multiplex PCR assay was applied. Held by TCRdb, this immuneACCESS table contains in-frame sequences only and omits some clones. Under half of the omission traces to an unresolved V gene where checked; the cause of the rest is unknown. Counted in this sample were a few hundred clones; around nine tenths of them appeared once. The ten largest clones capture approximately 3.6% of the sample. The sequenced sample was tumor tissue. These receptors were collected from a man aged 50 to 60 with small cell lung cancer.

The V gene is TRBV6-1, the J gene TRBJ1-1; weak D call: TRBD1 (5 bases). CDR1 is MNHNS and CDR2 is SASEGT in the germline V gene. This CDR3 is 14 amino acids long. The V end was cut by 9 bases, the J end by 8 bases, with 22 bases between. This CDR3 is CASTLGGPTPEAFF. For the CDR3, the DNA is TGTGCCAGTACTCTGGGGGGACCCACACCCGAAGCTTTCTTT.

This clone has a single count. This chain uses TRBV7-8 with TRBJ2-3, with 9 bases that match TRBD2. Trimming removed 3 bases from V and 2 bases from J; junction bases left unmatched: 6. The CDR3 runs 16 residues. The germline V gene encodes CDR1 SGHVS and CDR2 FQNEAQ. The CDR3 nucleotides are TGTGCCAGCAGCTTGGAGGCGGGAGGGGACACAGATACGCAGTATTTT. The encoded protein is CASSLEAGGDTDTQYF.

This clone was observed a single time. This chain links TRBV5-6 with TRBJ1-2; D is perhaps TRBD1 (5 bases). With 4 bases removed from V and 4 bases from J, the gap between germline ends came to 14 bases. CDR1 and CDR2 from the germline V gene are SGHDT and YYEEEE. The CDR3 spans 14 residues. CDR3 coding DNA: TGTGCCAGCAGCGTGGCAGGGTCCAGCTATGGCTACACCTTC. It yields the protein CASSVAGSSYGYTF.

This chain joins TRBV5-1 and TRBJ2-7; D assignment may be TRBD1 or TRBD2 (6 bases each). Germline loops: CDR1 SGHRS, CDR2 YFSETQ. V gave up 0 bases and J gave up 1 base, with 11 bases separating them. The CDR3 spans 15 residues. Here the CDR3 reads CASSLVGGPSYEQYF. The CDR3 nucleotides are TGCGCCAGCAGCTTGGTCGGGGGCCCTTCCTACGAGCAGTACTTC.

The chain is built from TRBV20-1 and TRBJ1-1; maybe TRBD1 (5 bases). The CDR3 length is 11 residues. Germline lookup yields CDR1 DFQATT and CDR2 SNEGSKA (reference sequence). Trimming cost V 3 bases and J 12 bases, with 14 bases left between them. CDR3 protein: CSASGGGKSFF. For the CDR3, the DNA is TGCAGTGCTAGTGGGGGTGGGAAATCTTTCTTT.

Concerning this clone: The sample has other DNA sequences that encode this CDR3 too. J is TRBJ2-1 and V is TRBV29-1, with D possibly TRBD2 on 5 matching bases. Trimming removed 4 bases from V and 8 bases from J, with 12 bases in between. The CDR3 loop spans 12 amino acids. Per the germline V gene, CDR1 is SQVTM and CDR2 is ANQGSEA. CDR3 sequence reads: CSVVGSDHEQFF. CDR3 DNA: TGCAGCGTTGTTGGTAGCGACCATGAGCAGTTCTTC.

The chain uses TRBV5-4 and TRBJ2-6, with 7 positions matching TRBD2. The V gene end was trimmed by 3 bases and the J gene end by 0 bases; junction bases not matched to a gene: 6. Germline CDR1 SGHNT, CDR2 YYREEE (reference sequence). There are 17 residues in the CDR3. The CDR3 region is CASSSSGGGSGANVLTF. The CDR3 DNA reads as TGTGCCAGCAGCTCTAGCGGTGGGGGCTCTGGGGCCAACGTCCTGACTTTC. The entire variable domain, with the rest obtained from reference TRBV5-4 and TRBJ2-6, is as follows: ETGVTQSPTHLIKTRGQQVTLRCSSQSGHNTVSWYQQALGQGPQFIFQYYREEENGRGNFPPRFSGLQFPNYSSELNVNALELDDSALYLCASSSSGGGSGANVLTFGAGSRLTVL.

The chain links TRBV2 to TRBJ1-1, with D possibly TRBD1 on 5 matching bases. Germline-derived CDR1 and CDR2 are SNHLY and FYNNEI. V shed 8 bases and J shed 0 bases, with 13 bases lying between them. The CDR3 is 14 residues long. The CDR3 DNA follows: TGTGCCAGCCGGGAGGGGACCATGAACACTGAAGCTTTCTTT. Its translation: CASREGTMNTEAFF.

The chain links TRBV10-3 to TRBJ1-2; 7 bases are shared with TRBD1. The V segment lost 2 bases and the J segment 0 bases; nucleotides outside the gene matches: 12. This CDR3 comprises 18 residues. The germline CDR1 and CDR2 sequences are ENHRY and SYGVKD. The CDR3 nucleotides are TGTGCCATCAGTGAGCTAACAGGAGGGGGCACAGCTAACTATGGCTACACCTTC. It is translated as CAISELTGGGTANYGYTF.

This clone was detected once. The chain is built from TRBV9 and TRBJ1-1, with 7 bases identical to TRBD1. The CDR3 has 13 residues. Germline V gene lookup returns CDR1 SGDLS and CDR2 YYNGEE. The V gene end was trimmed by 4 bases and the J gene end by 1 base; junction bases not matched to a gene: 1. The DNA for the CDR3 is TGTGCCAGCAGCAGGACAGGGAACACTGAAGCTTTCTTT. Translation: CASSRTGNTEAFF.

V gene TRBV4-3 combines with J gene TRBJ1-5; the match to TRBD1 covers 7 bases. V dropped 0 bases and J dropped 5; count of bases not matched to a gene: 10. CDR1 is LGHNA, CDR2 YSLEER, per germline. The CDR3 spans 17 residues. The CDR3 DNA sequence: TGCGCCAGCAGCCAAGATACCAGAGGACAGGATTATCAGCCCCAGCATTTT. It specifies CASSQDTRGQDYQPQHF.